This T cell receptor beta chain came from a study of cytomegalovirus exposure and HLA in healthy donors. Across the study: Earlier work reported 95 million to 130 million unique TCR beta sequences from 150 million to 200 million T cells. Study-wide results and caveats: It emerged from a later analysis that several of the most significant clusters appeared to be linked to common viral pathogens. Reportedly, diagnosis of cytomegalovirus status by the classifier showed high specificity and sensitivity.

Germline CDR1 PRHDT, CDR2 FYEKMQ (reference sequence). The CDR3 consists of 12 residues. With 1 base removed from V and 9 bases from J, the gap between germline ends came to 7 bases. Healthy individuals who donated bone marrow served as the donors. Primers included in the PCR were 60 Vbeta and 13 Jbeta primers. Sequencing used immunoSEQ multiplex PCR; TCRdb keeps in-frame clones, though not all of them. The sample has roughly 60,000 clones. Concerning this clone itself: Its antigen remains unidentified.

J is TRBJ2-1 and V is TRBV13; D is perhaps TRBD1 (6 bases). The source is a woman aged 18-29 years in good health and CMV-seronegative. Sequenced material: PBMCs. The CDR3 sequence is CASSLVRGEQFF. The CDR3 DNA is TGTGCCAGCAGCTTAGTCAGGGGTGAGCAGTTCTTC.